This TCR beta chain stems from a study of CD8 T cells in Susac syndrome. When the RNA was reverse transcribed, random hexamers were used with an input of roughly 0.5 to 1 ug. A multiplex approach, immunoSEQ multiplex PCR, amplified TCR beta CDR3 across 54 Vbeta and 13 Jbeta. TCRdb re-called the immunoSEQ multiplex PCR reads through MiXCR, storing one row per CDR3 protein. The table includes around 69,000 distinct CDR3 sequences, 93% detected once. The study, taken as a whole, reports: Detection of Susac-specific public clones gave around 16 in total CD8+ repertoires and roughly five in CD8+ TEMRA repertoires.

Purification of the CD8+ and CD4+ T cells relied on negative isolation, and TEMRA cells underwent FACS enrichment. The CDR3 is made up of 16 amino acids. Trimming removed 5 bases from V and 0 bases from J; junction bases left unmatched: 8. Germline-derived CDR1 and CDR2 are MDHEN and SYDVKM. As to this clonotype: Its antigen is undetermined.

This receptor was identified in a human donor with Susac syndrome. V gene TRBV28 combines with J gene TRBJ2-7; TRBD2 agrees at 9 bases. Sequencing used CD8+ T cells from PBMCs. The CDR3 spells CASSGRLAGSSYEQYF. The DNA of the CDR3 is TGTGCCAGCAGTGGCCGCCTAGCGGGGAGCTCCTACGAGCAGTACTTC.